This entry is about one TCR beta chain. No antigen is known for it. The data stem from a study of cytomegalovirus exposure and HLA in healthy donors. About the research overall: Prior work identified 117 million unique TCR beta sequences in 150 million to 200 million T cells. Study-wide results and caveats: A later analysis reportedly found that, within productive TCRs, an Asian-associated ancestry cluster had fewer N-insertions than the mean observed across the approximately 660 donors. Because they were indistinguishable, some V segments, including TRBV6-2 and TRBV6-3, were excluded. Altogether, some 170 TCR beta chains were recorded as cytomegalovirus-associated.

Both 60 Vbeta primers and 13 Jbeta primers went into the PCR. TCRdb keeps only in-frame clones here, not all; method: immunoSEQ multiplex PCR. The sample has roughly 180,000 clones; approximately 80% are singletons. Trimming took off 4 bases at V and 6 bases at J, with 16 bases between the two ends. The V gene's germline CDR1 is SQVTM and CDR2 ANQGSEA. CDR3 length: 14 residues. The V gene is TRBV29-1, the J gene TRBJ2-1; tentatively, D is TRBD1 (6 bases). The TCR was taken from a girl aged 2 to 10 in good health and CMV-seropositive. The sequencing sample was made of PBMCs. Here the CDR3 reads CSVAIVGHTNEQFF. The CDR3 DNA sequence: TGCAGCGTTGCGATCGTGGGACACACCAATGAGCAGTTCTTC.